This T cell receptor (beta chain) is drawn from a study of blood T cell repertoires in COVID-19. The wider study: There were acute and convalescent COVID-19 samples, and they came from the United States, Italy and Spain.

In the authors' workflow: Reference gene primer amplification gave nucleated cell count estimates. TCRdb's table, derived via immunoSEQ multiplex PCR, lists solely in-frame clones and lacks some. That table furnishes V, J and clone size, whereas the DNA furnished D and trimming. The repertoire holds a few hundred thousand clones, with around 90% as singletons. V was cut by 5 bases and J by 4 bases, with 8 bases left in between. Looked up from germline, CDR1 is LNHDA and CDR2 is SQIVND (reference sequence). The CDR3 runs to 12 residues. The receptor was derived from a man aged 18 to 29 with COVID-19, enrolled during active disease. The chain uses TRBV19 and TRBJ1-2, with D possibly TRBD1 on 5 matching bases. Sequencing was done on a sample of peripheral blood. CDR3 DNA sequence: TGTGCCAGTAGTGGGGCAGTCTATGGCTACACCTTC. Translating it yields CASSGAVYGYTF.